These 16 T cell receptor beta chains were sequenced from one sample in a study of T cells in Graves' hyperthyroidism and ophthalmopathy. RNA transcripts gave rise to amplified TCR beta CDR3 regions. Carried out on the TCR CDR3, a first-round RT-PCR used the HTBI primer set. TCRdb reprocessed the multiplex PCR reads via MiXCR and lists one record per CDR3 protein. The repertoire holds hundreds of thousands of distinct CDR3 sequences, with less than 25% as singletons. Source material: blood. The receptors were gathered from a man aged 25-40 years with Graves' ophthalmopathy.

The sample holds many counts of this clonotype. V and J are TRBV15 and TRBJ1-5, with unresolved D. In germline, CDR1 is LNHNV, CDR2 YYDKDF (reference sequence). The CDR3 extends over 15 amino acids. V was shortened by 0 bases and J by 3 bases, with 9 bases between the two germline ends. CDR3 sequence (DNA): TGTGCCACCAGCAGAGATAGAACAGTCAATCAGCCCCAGCATTTT. Encoded protein: CATSRDRTVNQPQHF.

About this clonotype: Just one base apart from a much larger clone, this may be a read error. The chain uses TRBV28 and TRBJ1-1; the D gene is possibly TRBD1 (5 bases). This CDR3 spans 18 amino acids. In germline, CDR1 is MDHEN, CDR2 SYDVKM. The CDR3 DNA sequence: TGTGCCAGCAGTGCCGCCCTTATCACGGGGCGGTTAAACACTAAAGCTTTCTTT. It codes for CASSAALITGRLNTKAFF.

In its sample, this clonotype was seen a few times. The genes are TRBV3-2 and TRBJ2-1. TRBV3-2 is a documented pseudogene. The CDR3 is made up of 13 amino acids. CDR3 DNA: TGTGCCAGCAGCAAGAGAACGGGCAATGAGCAGTTCTTC. Translation: CASSKRTGNEQFF.

Only a few counts were recorded for this clonotype. The J gene is TRBJ2-7, the V gene TRBV5-1; 12 bases are a match to TRBD2. CDR1 is SGHRS and CDR2 is YFSETQ in the germline V gene. The J segment lost 5 bases and the V segment lost 4 bases, leaving 7 bases of the junction unmatched. The CDR3 totals 15 residues. The CDR3 nucleotides read TGCGCCAGCAGCGGCGAGGGACTAGCGGGCCACGAGCAGTACTTC. Its protein is CASSGEGLAGHEQYF.

This clonotype has a handful of counts. This sequence joins TRBV4-1 and TRBJ2-7; TRBD2 aligns across 7 bases. Germline CDR1 MGHRA, CDR2 YSYEKL. The CDR3 extends over 15 amino acids. The trim removed 1 base at V and 0 bases at J, leaving 3 bases unmatched. CDR3: CASSQASGPSYEQYF. The CDR3 region has the DNA TGCGCCAGCAGCCAAGCTAGCGGACCCTCCTACGAGCAGTACTTC.

This clonotype has a handful of counts. This sequence joins TRBV19 and TRBJ2-7; D gene unclear. Trimming removed 4 bases at V and 2 bases at J, with 15 bases between. The germline CDR1 and CDR2 sequences are LNHDA and SQIVND (reference sequence). The length of the CDR3 is 15 residues. CDR3: CASSTDMDGPYEQYF. The CDR3 DNA is TGTGCCAGTAGTACCGACATGGACGGTCCCTACGAGCAGTACTTC.

The rearrangement uses TRBV20-1 and TRBJ2-5, with 7 nucleotides matching TRBD1. Germline trimming cut 6 bases from V and 1 base from J; bases unmatched to any gene: 2. Germline V gives CDR1 DFQATT, CDR2 SNEGSKA (reference sequence). The CDR3 contains 12 residues. The CDR3 loop is CSARGLQETQYF. In nucleotides, the CDR3 is TGCAGTGCAAGGGGGCTCCAAGAGACCCAGTACTTC.

V gene TRBV7-2 combines with J gene TRBJ1-4; D is perhaps TRBD1 (5 bases). The germline V gene encodes CDR1 SGHTA and CDR2 FQGNSA. The CDR3 covers 15 residues. Trimming pared 3 bases from V and 4 bases from J, leaving 12 bases between. CDR3 coding DNA: TGTGCCAGCAGCTTGGGGTCCAGGGTTAATGAAAAACTGTTTTTT. Its protein is CASSLGSRVNEKLFF.

This clonotype has ten or more counts. The V call is TRBV28, the J call TRBJ1-2, with TRBD1 matching 7 bases. Looked up from germline, CDR1 is MDHEN and CDR2 is SYDVKM. The V gene end was trimmed by 4 bases and the J gene end by 6 bases; junction bases not matched to a gene: 14. The CDR3 runs to 16 residues. The CDR3 here is CASSSDTGVAGDGYTF. CDR3 DNA: TGTGCCAGCAGTTCAGACACAGGGGTAGCAGGTGATGGCTACACCTTC.

On this clonotype: Since no conserved phenylalanine or tryptophan closes the CDR3, a read error is the likely cause. V gene TRBV20-1 combines with J gene TRBJ2-1; D perhaps matches TRBD2 (7 bases). With 1 base removed from V and 2 bases from J, the gap between germline ends came to 24 bases. The CDR3 sequence is 19 residues long. CDR1 and CDR2 (germline): DFQATT, SNEGSKA (reference sequence). CDR3 DNA: TGCAGTGCTAGAGTCTTCGGGGGGCGCTGGGCGGGAACCTACAATGAGCAGTTCTCC. Its translation: CSARVFGGRWAGTYNEQFS.

This rearrangement joins TRBV6-9 to TRBJ2-1; 7 bases fit TRBD2. This CDR3 region has 14 residues. CDR1 is MNHGY, CDR2 SVAAGI, per germline. J was trimmed by 4 bases and V by 3 bases; bases with no gene match: 3. The CDR3 DNA reads as TGTGCCAGCAGTTACTTAGCGGGTTACAATGAGCAGTTCTTC. Its translation: CASSYLAGYNEQFF.

J is TRBJ1-5 and V is TRBV16, with a possible D match to TRBD1 (5 bases). V lost 4 bases to trimming and J lost 4 bases, with 14 bases between them. CDR3 size: 15 residues. Germline V gene sequence: CDR1 KGHSY, CDR2 FQNENV. The CDR3 coding sequence is TGTGCCAGCAGCCCGGGGGTTATGGAGAATCAGCCCCAGCATTTT. This gives the protein CASSPGVMENQPQHF.

In this sample, this clonotype turned up a few times. The chain employs TRBV27 and TRBJ2-7; D is perhaps TRBD1 or TRBD2 (5 bases each). V shed 4 bases and J shed 4 bases, with 17 bases lying between them. The germline V gene encodes CDR1 MNHEY and CDR2 SMNVEV (reference sequence). This CDR3 is built from 15 residues. The CDR3 region has the DNA TGTGCCAGCAGTTACCGTCCGGGACCAAATTACGAGCAGTACTTC. The encoded protein is CASSYRPGPNYEQYF.

This clonotype was detected only a few times. V usage is TRBV7-9 and J usage is TRBJ1-1; D uncertain. V lost 5 bases and J 1 base, leaving 8 bases between the germline ends. The CDR3 is made up of 13 amino acids. CDR1 SEHNR and CDR2 FQNEAQ come from the germline V gene (reference sequence). The CDR3 reads CASSGRANTEAFF. CDR3 nucleotide sequence: TGTGCCAGCAGCGGGAGGGCGAACACTGAAGCTTTCTTT.

In DNA, the CDR3 is TGTGCCAGCAGTGATGGTCGGGGCGGAGAGACCCAGTACTTC. As protein: CASSDGRGGETQYF. The chain links TRBV25-1 to TRBJ2-5, with D perhaps given as TRBD1 or TRBD2 (5 bases each). V was cut by 3 bases and J by 4 bases, with 12 bases left in between. The germline V gene has CDR1 MGHDK and CDR2 SYGVNS. The CDR3 has 14 amino acids.

The rearrangement joins TRBV15 to TRBJ1-4; the match to TRBD1 covers 8 bases. J was trimmed by 1 base and V by 6 bases; bases with no gene match: 10. The CDR3 extends over 17 amino acids. Germline CDR1 reads LNHNV; CDR2 reads YYDKDF (reference sequence). The CDR3, as DNA: TGTGCCACCAGTACCGGACAGGGCTTGTTAACTAATGAAAAACTGTTTTTT. This sequence encodes CATSTGQGLLTNEKLFF.